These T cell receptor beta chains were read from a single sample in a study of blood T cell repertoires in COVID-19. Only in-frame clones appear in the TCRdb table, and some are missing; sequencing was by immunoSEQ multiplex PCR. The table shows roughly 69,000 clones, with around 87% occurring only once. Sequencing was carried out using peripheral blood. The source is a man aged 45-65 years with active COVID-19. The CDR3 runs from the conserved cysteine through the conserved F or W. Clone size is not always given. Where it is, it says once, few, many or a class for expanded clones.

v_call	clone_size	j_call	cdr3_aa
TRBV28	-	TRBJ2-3	CASSWTEGTDTQYF
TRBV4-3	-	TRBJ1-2	CASSQDQGQGSGYTF
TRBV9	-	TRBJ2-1	CASSSSSGTLNNEQFF
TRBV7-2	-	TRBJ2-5	CASSLAISGETQYF
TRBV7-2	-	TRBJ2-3	CASSLAGWAGVDTQYF
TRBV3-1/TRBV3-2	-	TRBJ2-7	CARYFGPPYEQYF
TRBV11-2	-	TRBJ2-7	CASSYTTNGYEQYF
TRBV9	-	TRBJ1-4	CASSGPPGGTNEKLFF
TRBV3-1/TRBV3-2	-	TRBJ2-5	CASSFSGAVQTQYF
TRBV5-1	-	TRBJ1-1	CASSLDTGNTEAFF
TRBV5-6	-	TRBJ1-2	CASSRMTGLSGYTF
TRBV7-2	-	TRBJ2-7	CASSPRGGLAGEQYF
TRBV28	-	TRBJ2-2	CASSLHQTGAGELFF
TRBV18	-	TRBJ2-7	CASSPGTGVPYEQYF
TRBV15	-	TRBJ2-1	CATSSRGSGRIYHNEQFF
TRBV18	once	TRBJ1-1	CASRAGTGGIVMNTEAFF
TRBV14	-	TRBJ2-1	CASSRAGVYNEQFF
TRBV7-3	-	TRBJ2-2	CASSVLAGANTGELFF
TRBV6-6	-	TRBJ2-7	CASLGGGENYEQYF
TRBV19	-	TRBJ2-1	CASSISGGPNEQFF
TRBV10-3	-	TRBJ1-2	CAIRETGDEGYTF
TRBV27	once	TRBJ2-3	CASSKLAGRADTQYF
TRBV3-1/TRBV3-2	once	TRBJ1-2	CASWGDRAPYGYTF
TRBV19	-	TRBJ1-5	CASSATGGQPQHF
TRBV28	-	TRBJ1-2	CASSLPTGGYTF
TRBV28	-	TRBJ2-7	CASSIQVPLTNYEQYF
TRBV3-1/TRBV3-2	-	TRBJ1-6	CASSPDRASSYNSPLHF
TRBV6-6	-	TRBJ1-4	CASSYSGGSNEKLFF
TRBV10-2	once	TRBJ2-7	CASSDHPGQGTYYEQYF
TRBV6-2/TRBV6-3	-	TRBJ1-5	CASSTPGNQPQHF
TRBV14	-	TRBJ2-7	CASSPRTSSEQYF
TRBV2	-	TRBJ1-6	CASTMDRGTPLHF
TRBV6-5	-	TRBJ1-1	CASRGQPRDTEAFF
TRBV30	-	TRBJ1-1	CAWSVGQGVFEAFF
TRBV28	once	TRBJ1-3	CASRTVPGTIYF
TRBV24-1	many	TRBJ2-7	CATSESVGYEQYF
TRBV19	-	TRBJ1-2	CASSIDKQGAGGYTF
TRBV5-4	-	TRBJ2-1	CASSQLAGGYNEQFF
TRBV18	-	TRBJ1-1	CASSPGGDTEAFF
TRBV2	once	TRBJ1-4	CASTPLTGSNEKLFF
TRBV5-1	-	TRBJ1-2	CASSLEQVGGYTF
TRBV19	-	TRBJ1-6	CASRDRNLPPWSPLHF
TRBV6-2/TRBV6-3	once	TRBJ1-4	CASSGQGARTNEKLFF
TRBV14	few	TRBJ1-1	CASSPQTLMNTEAFF
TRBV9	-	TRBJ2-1	CASSVGASGRDNEQFF
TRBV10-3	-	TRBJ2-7	CAIRRAGQGIYEQYF
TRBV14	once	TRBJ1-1	CASSQDGQTLHTEAFF
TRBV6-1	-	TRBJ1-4	CASSEGELTNEKLFF
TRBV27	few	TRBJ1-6	CASSSGYGDRVFTLHF
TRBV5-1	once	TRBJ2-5	CASSLGGRETQYF
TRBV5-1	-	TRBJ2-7	CASSLAGVTYEQYF
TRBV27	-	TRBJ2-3	CASAPPGPLAGTDTQYF
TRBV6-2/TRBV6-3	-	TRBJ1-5	CASSSRGQGAQPQHF
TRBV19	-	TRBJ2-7	CASGTSSYEQYF